This T cell receptor beta chain is drawn from a study of metastatic and nonmetastatic thyroid tumors. Background on the study: Thyroid patients, malignant and benign, had repertoires compared across blood and tumor or nodule tissue. Broader study findings: It was reported that TCR beta diversity was significantly higher in malignant thyroid tumors than benign nodules, in blood and tumor.

Many counts were recorded for this clone. Antigen specificity is unknown. Prior to thyroid surgery, none of the patients had received any treatment. From the PCR reads, TCRdb re-called clones with MiXCR. The data hold about 92,000 clones, with just under 15% observed a single time. V dropped 4 bases and J dropped 4 bases, with 13 bases sitting between them. The CDR3 spans 15 residues. Germline-derived CDR1 and CDR2 are LGHDT and YNNKEL (reference sequence). The sample comprised blood. The genes are TRBV3-1 and TRBJ2-2, with D uncertain. The TCR originated in a female donor with papillary thyroid cancer or a benign thyroid nodule (not recorded which). Some clones in this sample may be carry-over from other donors' samples. The chain's CDR3 is CASSPLRTATGELFF. In nucleotides, the CDR3 is TGTGCCAGCAGCCCTCTGAGGACGGCCACCGGGGAGCTGTTTTTT.